The entry that follows covers one T cell receptor (beta chain) sequence. TCRdb's table, derived via immunoSEQ multiplex PCR, lists solely in-frame clones and lacks some. The sample contains approximately 52,000 clones, approximately 92% of which appear only once. The sample belongs to a study of T cell changes during pregnancy in multiple sclerosis. This CDR3 region has 16 residues. Germline CDR1 is ENHRY and CDR2 is SYGVKD. The V and J ends lost 4 bases and 5 bases, in that order; junction bases with no gene match: 10. This chain links TRBV10-3 with TRBJ2-7; 11 bases agree with TRBD2. The specimen was CD4+ T cells from peripheral blood mononuclear cells, collected in the third trimester of pregnancy. This sequence was found in a female donor with multiple sclerosis, enrolled in a pregnancy study. The CDR3 DNA is TGTGCCATCAGTGCCTATAGCGGGGGGGCCGGGGACGAGCAGTACTTC. As protein: CAISAYSGGAGDEQYF.